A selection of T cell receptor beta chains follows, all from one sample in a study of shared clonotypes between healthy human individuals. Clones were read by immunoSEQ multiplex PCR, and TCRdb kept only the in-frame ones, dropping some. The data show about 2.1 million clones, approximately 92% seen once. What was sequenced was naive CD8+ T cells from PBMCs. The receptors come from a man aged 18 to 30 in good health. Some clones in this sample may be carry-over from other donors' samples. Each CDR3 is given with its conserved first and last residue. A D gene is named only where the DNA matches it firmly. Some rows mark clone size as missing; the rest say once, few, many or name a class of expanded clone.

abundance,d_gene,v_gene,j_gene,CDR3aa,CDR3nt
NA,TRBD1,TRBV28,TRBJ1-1,CASSVTGGISAFF,TGTGCCAGCAGCGTGACAGGGGGCATATCGGCTTTCTTT
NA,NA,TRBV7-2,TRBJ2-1,CASSPPLLSLYNEQFF,TGTGCCAGCAGCCCCCCCCTCCTGTCCCTCTACAATGAGCAGTTCTTC
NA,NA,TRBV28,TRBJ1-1,CASSFGGAQAFF,TGTGCCAGCAGTTTCGGCGGGGCGCAAGCTTTCTTT
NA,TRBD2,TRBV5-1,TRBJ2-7,CASSWKYKGLADSYEQYF,TGCGCCAGCAGCTGGAAATACAAGGGACTAGCGGATTCCTACGAGCAGTACTTC
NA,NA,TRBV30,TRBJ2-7,CAWSVLAAYEQYF,TGTGCCTGGAGTGTACTGGCGGCCTACGAGCAGTACTTC
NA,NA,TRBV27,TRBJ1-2,CASSLGGHYGYTF,TGTGCCAGCAGCCTTGGGGGGCACTATGGCTACACCTTC
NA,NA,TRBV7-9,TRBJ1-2,CASSLLGPGDGYTF,TGTGCCAGCAGCTTACTAGGGCCAGGGGATGGCTACACCTTC
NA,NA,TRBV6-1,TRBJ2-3,CASSEVRIGTDTQYF,TGTGCCAGCAGTGAAGTGCGTATTGGGACAGATACGCAGTATTTT
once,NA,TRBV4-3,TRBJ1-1,CASSQLLDSTSEAFF,TGCGCCAGCAGCCAACTTTTAGACAGCACATCTGAAGCTTTCTTT
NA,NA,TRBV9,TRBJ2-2,CASSATGTQNTGELFF,TGTGCCAGCAGCGCCACCGGGACTCAAAACACCGGGGAGCTGTTTTTT
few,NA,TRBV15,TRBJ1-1,CATSANRAGTEAFF,TGTGCCACCAGCGCCAACAGGGCGGGGACTGAAGCTTTCTTT
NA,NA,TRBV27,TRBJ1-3,CASSLTGSSGNTIYF,TGTGCCAGCAGTTTAACAGGGAGCTCTGGAAACACCATATATTTT
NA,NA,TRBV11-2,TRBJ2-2,CASSLINTGELFF,TGTGCCAGCAGCCTTATTAACACCGGGGAGCTGTTTTTT
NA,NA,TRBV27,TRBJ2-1,CASSQGKYNEQFF,TGTGCCAGCAGTCAGGGGAAGTACAATGAGCAGTTCTTC
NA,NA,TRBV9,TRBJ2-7,CASSVGDISYEQYF,TGTGCCAGCAGCGTAGGAGACATATCCTACGAGCAGTACTTC
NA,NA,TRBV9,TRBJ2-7,CASSVGLTAYEQYF,TGTGCCAGCAGCGTAGGGCTTACCGCCTACGAGCAGTACTTC
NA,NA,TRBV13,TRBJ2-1,CASSPTVGGTEFF,TGTGCCAGCAGCCCCACCGTAGGCGGGACCGAGTTCTTC
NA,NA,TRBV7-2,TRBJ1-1,CASSPQGTEAFF,TGTGCCAGCAGCCCTCAGGGAACTGAAGCTTTCTTT
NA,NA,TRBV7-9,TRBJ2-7,CASSPTGSSSYEQYF,TGTGCCAGCAGCCCTACAGGTTCTAGCTCCTACGAGCAGTACTTC
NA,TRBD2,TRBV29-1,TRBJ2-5,CSVETGGYQETQYF,TGCAGCGTTGAGACGGGGGGATACCAAGAGACCCAGTACTTC
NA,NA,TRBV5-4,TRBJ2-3,CASSSPLGAASTDTQYF,TGTGCCAGCAGCTCACCCCTGGGAGCGGCTAGCACAGATACGCAGTATTTT
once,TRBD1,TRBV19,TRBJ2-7,CASSRRQGSYEQYF,TGTGCCAGTAGTCGCAGACAGGGCTCCTACGAGCAGTACTTC
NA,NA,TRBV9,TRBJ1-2,CASSGPGDGYTF,TGTGCCAGCAGCGGCCCAGGGGATGGCTACACCTTC
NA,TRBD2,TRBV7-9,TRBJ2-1,CASSTSGGEQFF,TGTGCCAGCAGCACGAGCGGGGGTGAGCAGTTCTTC
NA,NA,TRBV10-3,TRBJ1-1,CAISDSRYHTEAFF,TGTGCCATCAGTGACAGCAGGTACCACACTGAAGCTTTCTTT